This T cell receptor (beta chain) was captured by sequencing in a study of T cell responses to AZD1222 COVID-19 vaccine. As regards this clone: Its cognate antigen is unknown.

Findings and limits, study-wide: White British donors predominated, females outnumbered males, and clonal diversity was possibly underestimated. Unmutated variant regions reportedly attract nearly half of all spike-specific TCRs. Recipients of two AZD1222 doses showed rising Spike-specific TCR breadth and depth.

Only in-frame clones appear in the TCRdb table, and some are missing; sequencing was by immunoSEQ multiplex PCR. The table has about 72,000 clones, approximately 90% seen once. The germline gives CDR1 KGHSH, CDR2 LQKENI. The CDR3 has 16 residues. The V segment lost 0 bases and the J segment 4 bases; nucleotides outside the gene matches: 6. This chain joins TRBV18 and TRBJ2-7; 10 bases align to TRBD2. This sequence originates from an adult who received the AZD1222 COVID-19 vaccine. The material sequenced was peripheral blood, taken 28 days after the second AZD1222 dose. The CDR3 region is CASSPPSSGSAYEQYF. The DNA of the CDR3 is TGTGCCAGCTCACCACCGTCTAGCGGGAGTGCTTACGAGCAGTACTTC.